The clone carrying this T cell receptor beta chain has just one count. These data come from a study of Ad26.COV2.S vaccination and SARS-CoV-2 variants. The table came from immunoSEQ multiplex PCR; TCRdb's copy has only in-frame clones and leaves some out. The sample carries approximately 360,000 clones, about 83% recorded once. The CDR3 length is 14 residues. Germline V lookup: CDR1 SGHNT, CDR2 YYREEE (reference sequence). V shed 1 base and J shed 5 bases, with 12 bases lying between them. Treatment meaning: over 15 received Ad26.COV2.S at low or high dose, single or two shots; roughly 5 received placebo; per-sample allocation not given. After the first vaccine or placebo injection, samples were drawn on day 63.

This receptor was taken from a person aged 18-65 years who received the Ad26.COV2.S COVID-19 vaccine or a placebo. The sequencing here drew on peripheral blood, taken in a trial of Ad26.COV2.S vaccine versus placebo. J is TRBJ2-5 and V is TRBV5-4; D uncertain. CDR3 region: CASSLRQEVETQYF. The CDR3 nucleotides read TGTGCCAGCAGCTTGAGGCAAGAGGTGGAGACCCAGTACTTC.